This T cell receptor (beta chain) was identified in a study of OX40 agonist ivuxolimab in advanced cancers. The method was immunoSEQ multiplex PCR; TCRdb's version includes in-frame clones alone and lacks a portion of them. The data contain 75,000 to 90,000 clones, about 86% of them singletons. On cycle 4 day 1 and cycle 7 day 1, as well as at baseline, blood was sampled. The ends were cut back, 4 bases at V and 4 bases at J, with 8 bases in the middle. CDR1 is SGHDN and CDR2 is FVKESK in the germline V gene. The CDR3 runs to 13 residues. The chain carries TRBV14 and TRBJ1-5; D uncertain. The starting material was CD4+ or CD8+ T cells sorted from blood, obtained in a trial of the OX40 agonist ivuxolimab. This sequence was found in an adult with an advanced solid tumor such as melanoma, head and neck, liver or kidney cancer. The CDR3 here is CASSLSQNQPQHF. The CDR3 DNA reads TGTGCCAGCAGCCTAAGTCAAAATCAGCCCCAGCATTTT.